Detailed here is one T cell receptor beta chain. Its antigen is as yet unknown. The sample originates from a study of T cells in narcolepsy. General observations from the study: In some patient and control memory CD4+ samples, autoreactive clones were absent. Healthy controls reportedly lacked the autoreactive clonotypes serially found in patients' blood.

Clones were sequenced by immunoSEQ multiplex PCR, and TCRdb holds only the in-frame ones, with some missing. The data contain tens of thousands of clones, about four fifths of them seen just once; the ten biggest clones take up roughly 0.65%. Sequenced material: CD45RA- memory CD4+ T cells from PBMCs. This TCR was sampled from a human donor with narcolepsy.

The CDR3 nucleotides are TGCGCCAGCAGTTGGACAGGGTTACATGAGCAGTTCTTC. Translation gives CASSWTGLHEQFF. This sequence joins TRBV5-1 and TRBJ2-1, with 8 bases that match TRBD1. CDR1 and CDR2 from the germline V gene are SGHRS and YFSETQ. The CDR3 has 13 amino acids. V trimming: 5 bases; J trimming: 8 bases; junction bases outside the gene matches: 6.